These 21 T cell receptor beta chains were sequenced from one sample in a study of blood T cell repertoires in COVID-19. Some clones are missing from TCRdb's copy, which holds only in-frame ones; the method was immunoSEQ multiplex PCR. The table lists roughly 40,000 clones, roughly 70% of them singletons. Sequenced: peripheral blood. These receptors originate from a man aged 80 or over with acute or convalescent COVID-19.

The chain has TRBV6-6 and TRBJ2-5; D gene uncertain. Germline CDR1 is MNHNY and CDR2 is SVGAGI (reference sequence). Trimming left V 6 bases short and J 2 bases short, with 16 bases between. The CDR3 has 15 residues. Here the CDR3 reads CASSRAPNSQETQYF. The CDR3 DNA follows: TGTGCCAGCAGCCGAGCGCCCAACTCGCAAGAGACCCAGTACTTC.

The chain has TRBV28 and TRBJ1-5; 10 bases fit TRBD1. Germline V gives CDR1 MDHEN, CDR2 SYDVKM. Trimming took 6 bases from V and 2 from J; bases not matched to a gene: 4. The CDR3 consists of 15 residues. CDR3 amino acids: CASSRGTGGNQPQHF. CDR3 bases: TGTGCCAGCAGCCGCGGGACAGGGGGCAATCAGCCCCAGCATTTT.

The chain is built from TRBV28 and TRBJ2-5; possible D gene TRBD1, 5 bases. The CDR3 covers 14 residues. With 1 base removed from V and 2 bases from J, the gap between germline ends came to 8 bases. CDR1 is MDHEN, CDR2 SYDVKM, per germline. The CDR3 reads CASSLSPGQETQYF. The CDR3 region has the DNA TGTGCCAGCAGTTTATCCCCAGGGCAAGAGACCCAGTACTTC. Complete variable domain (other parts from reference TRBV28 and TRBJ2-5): DVKVTQSSRYLVKRTGEKVFLECVQDMDHENMFWYRQDPGLGLRLIYFSYDVKMKEKGDIPEGYSVSREKKERFSLILESASTNQTSMYLCASSLSPGQETQYFGPGTRLLVL.

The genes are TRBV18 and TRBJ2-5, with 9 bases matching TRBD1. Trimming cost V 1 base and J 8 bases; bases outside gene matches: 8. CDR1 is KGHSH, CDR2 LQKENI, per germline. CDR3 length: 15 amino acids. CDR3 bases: TGTGCCAGCTCACCACTCTCACAGGGGGCGGATACCCAGTACTTC. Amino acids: CASSPLSQGADTQYF.

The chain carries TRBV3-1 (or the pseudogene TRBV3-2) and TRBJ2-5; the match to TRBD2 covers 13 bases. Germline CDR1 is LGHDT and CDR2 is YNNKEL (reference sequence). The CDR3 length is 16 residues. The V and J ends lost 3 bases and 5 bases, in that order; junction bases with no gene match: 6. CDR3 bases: TGTGCCAGCAGCCAGGGACTAGCGGGGAAGGGGGAGACCCAGTACTTC. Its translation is CASSQGLAGKGETQYF.

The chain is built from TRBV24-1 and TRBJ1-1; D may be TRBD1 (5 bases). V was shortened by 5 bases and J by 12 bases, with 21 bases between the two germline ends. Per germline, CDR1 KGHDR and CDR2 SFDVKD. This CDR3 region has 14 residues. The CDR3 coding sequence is TGTGCCACCAGTGTCGACTCGGGTAGGGGAGGGACTTTCTTT. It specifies CATSVDSGRGGTFF.

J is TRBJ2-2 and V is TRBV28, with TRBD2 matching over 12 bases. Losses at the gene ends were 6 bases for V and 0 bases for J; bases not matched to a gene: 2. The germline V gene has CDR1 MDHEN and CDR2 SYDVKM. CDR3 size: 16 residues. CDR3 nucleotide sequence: TGTGCCAGCAGCCGACTAGCGGGAGCGAACACCGGGGAGCTGTTTTTT. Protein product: CASSRLAGANTGELFF.

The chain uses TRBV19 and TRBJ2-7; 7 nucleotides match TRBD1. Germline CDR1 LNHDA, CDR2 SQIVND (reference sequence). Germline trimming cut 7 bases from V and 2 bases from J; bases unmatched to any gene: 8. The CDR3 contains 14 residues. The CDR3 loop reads CASNPGQRAYEQYF. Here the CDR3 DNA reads TGTGCCAGTAATCCGGGACAGCGAGCCTACGAGCAGTACTTC.

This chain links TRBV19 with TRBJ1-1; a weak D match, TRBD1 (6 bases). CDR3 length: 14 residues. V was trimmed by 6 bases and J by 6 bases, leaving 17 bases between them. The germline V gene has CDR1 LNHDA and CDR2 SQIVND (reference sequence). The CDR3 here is CASRIQGSGAEAFF. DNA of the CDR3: TGTGCCAGTAGGATACAGGGAAGTGGGGCTGAAGCTTTCTTT.

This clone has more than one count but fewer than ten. CDR3: CATSRDRHLNTEAFF. The CDR3 coding sequence is TGTGCCACCAGCAGAGATCGCCACTTGAACACTGAAGCTTTCTTT. The rearrangement uses TRBV15 and TRBJ1-1; D gene ambiguous. CDR3 length: 15 residues. CDR1 LNHNV and CDR2 YYDKDF come from the germline V gene (reference sequence). V lost 0 bases to trimming and J lost 0 bases, with 8 bases between them.

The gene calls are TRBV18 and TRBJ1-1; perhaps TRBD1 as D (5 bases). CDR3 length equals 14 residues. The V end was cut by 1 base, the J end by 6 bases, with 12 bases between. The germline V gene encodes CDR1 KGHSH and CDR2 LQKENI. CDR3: CASSPQVGQSEAFF. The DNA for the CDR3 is TGTGCCAGCTCACCACAAGTGGGGCAATCTGAAGCTTTCTTT.

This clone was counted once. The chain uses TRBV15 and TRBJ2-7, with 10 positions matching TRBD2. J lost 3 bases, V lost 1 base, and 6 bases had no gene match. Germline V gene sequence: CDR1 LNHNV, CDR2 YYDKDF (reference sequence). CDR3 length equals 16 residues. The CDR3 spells CATSRGLAGVNYEQYF. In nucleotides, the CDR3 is TGTGCCACCAGCAGAGGACTAGCGGGCGTTAACTACGAGCAGTACTTC.

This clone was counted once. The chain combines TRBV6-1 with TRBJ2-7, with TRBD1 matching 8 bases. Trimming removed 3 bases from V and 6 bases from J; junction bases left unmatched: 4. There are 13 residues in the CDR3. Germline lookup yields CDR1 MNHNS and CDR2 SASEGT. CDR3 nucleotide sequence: TGTGCCAGCAGTGAGGCAGGGGGCGGCGAGCAGTACTTC. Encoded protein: CASSEAGGGEQYF.

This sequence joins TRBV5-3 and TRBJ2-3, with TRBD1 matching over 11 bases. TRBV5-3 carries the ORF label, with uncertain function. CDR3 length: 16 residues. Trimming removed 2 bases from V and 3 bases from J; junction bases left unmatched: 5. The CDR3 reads CARSLGGQGGTDTQYF. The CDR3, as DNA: TGTGCCAGAAGCTTAGGGGGACAGGGGGGAACAGATACGCAGTATTTT.

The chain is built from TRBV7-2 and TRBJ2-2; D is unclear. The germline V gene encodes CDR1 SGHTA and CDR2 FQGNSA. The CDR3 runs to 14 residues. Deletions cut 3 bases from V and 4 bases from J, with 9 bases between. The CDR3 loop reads CASSFQRSTGELFF. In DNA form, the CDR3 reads TGTGCCAGCAGCTTTCAGCGATCCACCGGGGAGCTGTTTTTT.

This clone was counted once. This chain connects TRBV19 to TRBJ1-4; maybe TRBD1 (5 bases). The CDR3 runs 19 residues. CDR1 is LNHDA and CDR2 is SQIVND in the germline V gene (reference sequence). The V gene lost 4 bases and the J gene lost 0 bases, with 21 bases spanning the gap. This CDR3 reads CASSTYRIGGEATNEKLFF. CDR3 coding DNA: TGTGCCAGTAGTACTTACAGGATCGGGGGAGAAGCAACTAATGAAAAACTGTTTTTT.

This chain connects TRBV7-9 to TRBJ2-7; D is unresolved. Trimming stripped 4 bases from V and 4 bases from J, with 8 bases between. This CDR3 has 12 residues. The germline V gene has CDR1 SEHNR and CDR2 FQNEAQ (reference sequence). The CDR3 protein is CASSSTRYEQYF. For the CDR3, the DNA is TGTGCCAGCAGCTCGACAAGGTACGAGCAGTACTTC.

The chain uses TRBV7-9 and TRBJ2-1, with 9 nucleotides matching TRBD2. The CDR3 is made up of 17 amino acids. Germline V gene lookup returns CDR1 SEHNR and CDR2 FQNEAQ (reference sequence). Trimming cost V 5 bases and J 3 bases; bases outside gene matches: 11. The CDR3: CASSPLLSGRVYNEQFF. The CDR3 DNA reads TGTGCCAGCAGCCCACTACTTAGCGGGAGAGTCTACAATGAGCAGTTCTTC.

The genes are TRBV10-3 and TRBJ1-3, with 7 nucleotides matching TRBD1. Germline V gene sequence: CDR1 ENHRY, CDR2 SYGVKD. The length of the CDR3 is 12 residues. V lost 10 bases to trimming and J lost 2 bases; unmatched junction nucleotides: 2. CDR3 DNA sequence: TGTGCCACCGGGACAGCTGGAAACACCATATATTTT. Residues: CATGTAGNTIYF.

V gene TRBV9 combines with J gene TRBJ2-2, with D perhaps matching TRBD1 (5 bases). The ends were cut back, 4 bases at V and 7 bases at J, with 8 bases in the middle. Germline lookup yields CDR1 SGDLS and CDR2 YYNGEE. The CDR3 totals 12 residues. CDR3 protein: CASSKDIGELFF. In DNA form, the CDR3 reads TGTGCCAGCAGCAAGGACATCGGGGAGCTGTTTTTT. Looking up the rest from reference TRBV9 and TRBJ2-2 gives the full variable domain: DSGVTQTPKHLITATGQRVTLRCSPRSGDLSVYWYQQSLDQGLQFLIQYYNGEERAKGNILERFSAQQFPDLHSELNLSSLELGDSALYFCASSKDIGELFFGEGSRLTVL.

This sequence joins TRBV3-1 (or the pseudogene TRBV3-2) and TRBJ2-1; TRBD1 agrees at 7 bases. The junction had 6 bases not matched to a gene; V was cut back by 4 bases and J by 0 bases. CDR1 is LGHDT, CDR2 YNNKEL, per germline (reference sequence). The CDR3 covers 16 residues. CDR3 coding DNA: TGTGCCAGCAGCCTCGACAGGGCTAGCTCCTACAATGAGCAGTTCTTC. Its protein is CASSLDRASSYNEQFF.